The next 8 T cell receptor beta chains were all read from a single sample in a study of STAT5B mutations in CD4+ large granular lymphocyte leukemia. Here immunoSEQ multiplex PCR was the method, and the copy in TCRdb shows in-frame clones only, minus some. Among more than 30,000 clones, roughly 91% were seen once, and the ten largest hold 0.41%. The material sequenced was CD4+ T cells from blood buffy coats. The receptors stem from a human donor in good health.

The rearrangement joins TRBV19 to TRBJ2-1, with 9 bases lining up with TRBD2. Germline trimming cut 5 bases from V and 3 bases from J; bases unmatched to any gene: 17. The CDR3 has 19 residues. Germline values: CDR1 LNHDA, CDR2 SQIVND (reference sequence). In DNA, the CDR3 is TGTGCCAGTAGTCCATCAATCGTGCGGGAGGGCCTGGACTACAATGAGCAGTTCTTC. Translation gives CASSPSIVREGLDYNEQFF.

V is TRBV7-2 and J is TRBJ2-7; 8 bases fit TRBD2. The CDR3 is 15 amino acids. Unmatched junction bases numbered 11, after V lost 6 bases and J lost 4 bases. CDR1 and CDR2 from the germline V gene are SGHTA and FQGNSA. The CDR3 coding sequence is TGTGCCAGCAGTGCGAGCGTGGGGACTAGGTACGAGCAGTACTTC. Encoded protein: CASSASVGTRYEQYF. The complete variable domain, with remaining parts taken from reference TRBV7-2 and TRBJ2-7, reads GAGVSQSPSNKVTEKGKDVELRCDPISGHTALYWYRQSLGQGLEFLIYFQGNSAPDKSGLPSDRFSAERTGGSVSTLTIQRTQQEDSAVYLCASSASVGTRYEQYFGPGTRLTVT.

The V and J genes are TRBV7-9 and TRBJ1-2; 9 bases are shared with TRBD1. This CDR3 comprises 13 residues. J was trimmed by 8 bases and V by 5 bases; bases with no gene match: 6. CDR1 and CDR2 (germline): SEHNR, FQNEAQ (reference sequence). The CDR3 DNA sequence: TGTGCCAGCAGCGAAGGGACAGGGTGGGGCTACACCTTC. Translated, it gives CASSEGTGWGYTF.

In nucleotides, the CDR3 is TGCAGTGTGGGGATTAACTATGGCTACACCTTC. Encoded protein: CSVGINYGYTF. The V call is TRBV20-1, the J call TRBJ1-2; D unresolved. Between the trimmed V and J ends, which lost 7 bases and 1 base, there was a span of 7 bases. CDR1 and CDR2 from the germline V gene are DFQATT and SNEGSKA (reference sequence). This CDR3 has 11 amino acids.

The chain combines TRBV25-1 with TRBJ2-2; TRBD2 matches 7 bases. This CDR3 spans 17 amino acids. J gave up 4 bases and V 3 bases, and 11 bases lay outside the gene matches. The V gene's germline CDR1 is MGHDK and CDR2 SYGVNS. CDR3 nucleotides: TGTGCCAGCAGTGATCGCAAGGGAGGGGACGGCACCGGGGAGCTGTTTTTT. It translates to CASSDRKGGDGTGELFF. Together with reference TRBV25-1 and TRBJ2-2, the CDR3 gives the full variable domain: EADIYQTPRYLVIGTGKKITLECSQTMGHDKMYWYQQDPGMELHLIHYSYGVNSTEKGDLSSESTVSRIRTEHFPLTLESARPSHTSQYLCASSDRKGGDGTGELFFGEGSRLTVL.

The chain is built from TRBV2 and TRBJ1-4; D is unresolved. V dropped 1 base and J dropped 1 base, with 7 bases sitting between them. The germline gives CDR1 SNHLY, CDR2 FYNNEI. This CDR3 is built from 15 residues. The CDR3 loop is CASSEGGQTNEKLFF. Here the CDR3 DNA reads TGTGCCAGCAGTGAAGGAGGTCAAACTAATGAAAAACTGTTTTTT.

In DNA, the CDR3 is TGTGCCAGCAGGTTTACAGGGGGCGTTGAGCAGTTCTTC. Its translation: CASRFTGGVEQFF. The V gene is TRBV6-5, the J gene TRBJ2-1; 9 nucleotides agree with TRBD1. The CDR3 length is 13 residues. Unmatched junction bases numbered 6, after V lost 6 bases and J lost 9 bases. Looked up from germline, CDR1 is MNHEY and CDR2 is SVGAGI.

This CDR3 is CASSVGRLAVTGELFF. Written as DNA, the CDR3 is TGTGCCAGCAGCGTAGGTCGACTAGCGGTAACCGGGGAGCTGTTTTTT. The chain uses TRBV9 and TRBJ2-2, with 9 bases lining up with TRBD2. Per the germline V gene, CDR1 is SGDLS and CDR2 is YYNGEE. V shed 0 bases and J 5 bases; nucleotides not matched to a gene: 5. CDR3 length: 16 residues. The entire variable domain, with the rest obtained from reference TRBV9 and TRBJ2-2, is as follows: DSGVTQTPKHLITATGQRVTLRCSPRSGDLSVYWYQQSLDQGLQFLIQYYNGEERAKGNILERFSAQQFPDLHSELNLSSLELGDSALYFCASSVGRLAVTGELFFGEGSRLTVL.